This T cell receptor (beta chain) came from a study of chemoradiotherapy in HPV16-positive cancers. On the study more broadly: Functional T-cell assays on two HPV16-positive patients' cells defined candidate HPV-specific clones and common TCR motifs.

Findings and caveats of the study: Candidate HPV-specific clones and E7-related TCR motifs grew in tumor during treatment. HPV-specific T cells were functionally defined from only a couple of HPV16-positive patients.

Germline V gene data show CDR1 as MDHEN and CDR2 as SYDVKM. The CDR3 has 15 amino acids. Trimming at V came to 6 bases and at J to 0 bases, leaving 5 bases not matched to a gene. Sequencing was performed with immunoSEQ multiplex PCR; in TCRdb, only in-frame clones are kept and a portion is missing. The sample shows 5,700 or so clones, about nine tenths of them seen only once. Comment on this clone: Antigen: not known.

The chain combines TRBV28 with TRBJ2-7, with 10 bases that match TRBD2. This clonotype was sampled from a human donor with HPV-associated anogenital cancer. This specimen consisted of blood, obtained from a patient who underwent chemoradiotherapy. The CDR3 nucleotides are TGTGCCAGCAGGGGAGCTAGCGGGGGCTCCTACGAGCAGTACTTC. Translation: CASRGASGGSYEQYF.